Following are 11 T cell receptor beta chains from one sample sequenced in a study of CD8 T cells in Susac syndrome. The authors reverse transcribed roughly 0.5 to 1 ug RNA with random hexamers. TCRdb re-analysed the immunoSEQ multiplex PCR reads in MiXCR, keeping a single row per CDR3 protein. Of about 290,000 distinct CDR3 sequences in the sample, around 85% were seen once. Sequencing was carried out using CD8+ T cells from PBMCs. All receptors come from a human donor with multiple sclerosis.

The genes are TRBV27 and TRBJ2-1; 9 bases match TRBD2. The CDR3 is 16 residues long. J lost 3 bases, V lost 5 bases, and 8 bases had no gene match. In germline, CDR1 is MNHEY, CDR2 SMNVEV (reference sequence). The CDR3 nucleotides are TGTGCCAGCAGTCCCGGACTAGCGAGACTCTACAATGAGCAGTTCTTC. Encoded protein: CASSPGLARLYNEQFF.

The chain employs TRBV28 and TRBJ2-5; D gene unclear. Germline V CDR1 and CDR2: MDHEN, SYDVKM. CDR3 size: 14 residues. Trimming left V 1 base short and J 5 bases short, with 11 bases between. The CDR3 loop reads CASSLYSGDETQYF. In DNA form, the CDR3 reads TGTGCCAGCAGTTTATATTCGGGTGACGAGACCCAGTACTTC. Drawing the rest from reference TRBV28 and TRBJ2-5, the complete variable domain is DVKVTQSSRYLVKRTGEKVFLECVQDMDHENMFWYRQDPGLGLRLIYFSYDVKMKEKGDIPEGYSVSREKKERFSLILESASTNQTSMYLCASSLYSGDETQYFGPGTRLLVL.

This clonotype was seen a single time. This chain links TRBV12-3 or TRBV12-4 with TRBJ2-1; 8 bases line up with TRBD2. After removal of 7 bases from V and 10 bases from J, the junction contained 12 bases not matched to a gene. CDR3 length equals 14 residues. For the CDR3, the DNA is TGTGCCAGCAACCCAGCGGGAGCCCCTGCCGAGCAGTTCTTC. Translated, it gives CASNPAGAPAEQFF.

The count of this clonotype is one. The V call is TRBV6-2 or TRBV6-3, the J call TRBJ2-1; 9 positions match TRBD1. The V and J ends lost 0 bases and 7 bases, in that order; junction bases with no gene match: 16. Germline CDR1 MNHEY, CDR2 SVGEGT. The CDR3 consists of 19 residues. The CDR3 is CASSYSDRGNLYYTNEQFF. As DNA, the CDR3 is TGTGCCAGCAGTTACTCGGACAGGGGAAACCTCTATTATACAAATGAGCAGTTCTTC.

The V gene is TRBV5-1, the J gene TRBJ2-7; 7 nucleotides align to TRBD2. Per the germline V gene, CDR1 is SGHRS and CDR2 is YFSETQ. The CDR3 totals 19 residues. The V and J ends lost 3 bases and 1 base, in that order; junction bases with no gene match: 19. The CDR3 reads CASSWSLPWDAGESYEQYF. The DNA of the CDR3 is TGCGCCAGCAGCTGGTCACTACCCTGGGACGCGGGAGAGTCCTACGAGCAGTACTTC.

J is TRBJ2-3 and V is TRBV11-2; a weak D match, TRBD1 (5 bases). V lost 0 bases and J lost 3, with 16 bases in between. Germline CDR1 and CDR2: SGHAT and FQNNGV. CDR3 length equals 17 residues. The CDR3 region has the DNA TGTGCCAGCAGCTTAGATAGGATGACAGCTGTAACAGATACGCAGTATTTT. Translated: CASSLDRMTAVTDTQYF.

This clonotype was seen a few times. Here the CDR3 reads CASSLAEDTEAFF. CDR3 sequence (DNA): TGTGCCAGCAGTTTAGCCGAAGACACTGAAGCTTTCTTT. The chain carries TRBV12-3 or TRBV12-4 and TRBJ1-1; D unresolved. With 0 bases removed from V and 3 bases from J, the gap between germline ends came to 5 bases. The CDR3 loop spans 13 amino acids.

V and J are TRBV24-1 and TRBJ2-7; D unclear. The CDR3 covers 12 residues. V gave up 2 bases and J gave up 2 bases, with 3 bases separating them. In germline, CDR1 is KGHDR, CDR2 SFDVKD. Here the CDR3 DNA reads TGTGCCACCAGTGATTCGGCCTACGAGCAGTACTTC. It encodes CATSDSAYEQYF.

The CDR3 sequence is CASSLRIGGVISGANVLTF. CDR3 DNA: TGTGCCAGCAGTTTACGTATAGGGGGCGTGATCTCTGGGGCCAACGTCCTGACTTTC. This chain connects TRBV27 to TRBJ2-6; 7 bases match TRBD1. This CDR3 spans 19 amino acids. Looked up from germline, CDR1 is MNHEY and CDR2 is SMNVEV (reference sequence). V lost 2 bases to trimming and J lost 0 bases; unmatched junction nucleotides: 10.

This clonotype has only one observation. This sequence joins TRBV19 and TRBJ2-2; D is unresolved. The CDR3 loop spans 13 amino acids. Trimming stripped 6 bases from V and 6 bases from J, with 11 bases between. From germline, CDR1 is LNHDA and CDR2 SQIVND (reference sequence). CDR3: CASRGIGAGELFF. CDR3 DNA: TGTGCCAGTAGGGGGATAGGTGCCGGGGAGCTGTTTTTT.

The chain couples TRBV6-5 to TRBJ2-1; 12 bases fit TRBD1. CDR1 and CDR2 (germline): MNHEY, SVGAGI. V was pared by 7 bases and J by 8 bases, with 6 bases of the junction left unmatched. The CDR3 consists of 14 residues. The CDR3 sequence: CASTTGQGAHEQFF. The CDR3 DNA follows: TGTGCCAGCACCACGGGACAGGGGGCGCATGAGCAGTTCTTC.